Below, 6 T cell receptor beta chains from the same sample are listed, as sequenced in a study of regulatory T cells in long-lasting Graves disease. Library construction for TCR beta used iRepertoire HTBI primers and Arm-PCR of CDR3 regions. In TCRdb, the multiplex PCR reads were re-called with MiXCR into one record per CDR3 protein. The sample lists 350,000 to 450,000 distinct CDR3 sequences, approximately 12% occurring once. Time point meaning: newly diagnosed GD, antithyroid drugs for less than 3 months. RNA extracted from PBMCs served as the sequencing template. The data were also submitted as part of a second study, on T cells in Graves' hyperthyroidism and ophthalmopathy.

The sample consisted of peripheral blood mononuclear cells (PBMCs), taken at new diagnosis, from a patient treated with antithyroid drugs. These receptors all come from a woman under 30 with Graves disease.

In its sample, this clonotype was seen a few times. The CDR3 DNA follows: TGTGCCAGCAGCCCCGGAACCACCGGGGAGCTGTTTTTT. This translates into CASSPGTTGELFF. This sequence joins TRBV6-4 and TRBJ2-2, with D hard to call. V lost 6 bases and J 4 bases, leaving 9 bases between the germline ends. In germline, CDR1 is MRHNA, CDR2 SNTAGT. The CDR3 consists of 13 residues.

This clonotype was observed a few times. This sequence joins TRBV5-1 and TRBJ2-5, with a tentative D call TRBD1 (5 bases). From germline, CDR1 is SGHRS and CDR2 YFSETQ. The V and J ends lost 0 bases and 5 bases respectively, with 8 bases between them. There are 13 residues in the CDR3. The CDR3 reads CASSLEGAETQYF. The CDR3 DNA reads as TGCGCCAGCAGCTTGGAAGGGGCGGAGACCCAGTACTTC.

In this sample, this clonotype turned up many times. V gene TRBV7-3 combines with J gene TRBJ1-1, with 7 bases aligning to TRBD1. Per the germline V gene, CDR1 is SGHTA and CDR2 is FQGTGA. Trimming at V came to 1 base and at J to 12 bases, leaving 14 bases not matched to a gene. This CDR3 has 15 amino acids. The CDR3, as DNA: TGTGCCAGCAGCTTAAACGGGGGGAACAGGGGTGTAACTTTCTTT. Encoded protein: CASSLNGGNRGVTFF.

The chain joins TRBV4-1 to TRBJ2-1; TRBD1 is a possible D gene (5 bases). Germline CDR1 MGHRA, CDR2 YSYEKL. V lost 4 bases to trimming and J lost 0 bases, with 13 bases between them. This CDR3 is built from 16 residues. The CDR3 DNA reads as TGCGCCAGCAGCCCCCAGGGCCTGAGCTCCTACAATGAGCAGTTCTTC. Translated, it gives CASSPQGLSSYNEQFF.

In its sample, this clonotype was seen a few times. V and J are TRBV7-2 and TRBJ2-3; no clear D gene. This CDR3 contains 14 residues. The germline V gene encodes CDR1 SGHTA and CDR2 FQGNSA. Trimming removed 3 bases from V and 6 bases from J, with 13 bases in between. The CDR3 spells CASSFLSSLDTQYF. Written as DNA, the CDR3 is TGTGCCAGCAGCTTCCTCTCGAGTTTGGATACGCAGTATTTT. The full variable domain, rest sourced from reference TRBV7-2 and TRBJ2-3, is GAGVSQSPSNKVTEKGKDVELRCDPISGHTALYWYRQSLGQGLEFLIYFQGNSAPDKSGLPSDRFSAERTGGSVSTLTIQRTQQEDSAVYLCASSFLSSLDTQYFGPGTRLTVL.

This chain connects TRBV24-1 to TRBJ2-1, with a weak D call TRBD2 (6 bases). V was pared by 3 bases and J by 0 bases, with 26 bases between. CDR3 size: 21 residues. Germline V CDR1 and CDR2: KGHDR, SFDVKD. CDR3 amino acids: CATSDPARTGEGRGSYNEQFF. CDR3 DNA sequence: TGTGCCACCAGTGATCCTGCCCGCACGGGAGAAGGTCGGGGCTCCTACAATGAGCAGTTCTTC.